This TCR beta chain appears in the sequencing data of a study of blood T cell repertoires in COVID-19. At the level of the study: Sources were T cells, B-cell-depleted T cells, or PBMCs; the material itself was cDNA or gDNA.

Per the original methods: Reference gene primer amplification gave estimated nucleated cell counts. Libraries were prepared by immunoSEQ multiplex PCR; TCRdb keeps only in-frame clonotypes and omits some of them. V and J calls and clone size are given by that table; D and trimming were obtained from the DNA. Counted here are a few hundred thousand clones, over 70% occurring once; the ten biggest clones make up 8% to 9.5%. The CDR3 is 13 residues long. Trimming cost V 5 bases and J 4 bases, with 12 bases left between them. Germline CDR1 and CDR2: MDHEN and SYDVKM. The sequence was obtained from a human donor in a cohort sampled during active COVID-19. The source material was peripheral blood. This sequence joins TRBV28 and TRBJ2-7, with D uncertain. In nucleotides, the CDR3 is TGTGCCAGCAGTCCGCAGACAAGGTACGAGCAGTACTTC. Translating it yields CASSPQTRYEQYF.